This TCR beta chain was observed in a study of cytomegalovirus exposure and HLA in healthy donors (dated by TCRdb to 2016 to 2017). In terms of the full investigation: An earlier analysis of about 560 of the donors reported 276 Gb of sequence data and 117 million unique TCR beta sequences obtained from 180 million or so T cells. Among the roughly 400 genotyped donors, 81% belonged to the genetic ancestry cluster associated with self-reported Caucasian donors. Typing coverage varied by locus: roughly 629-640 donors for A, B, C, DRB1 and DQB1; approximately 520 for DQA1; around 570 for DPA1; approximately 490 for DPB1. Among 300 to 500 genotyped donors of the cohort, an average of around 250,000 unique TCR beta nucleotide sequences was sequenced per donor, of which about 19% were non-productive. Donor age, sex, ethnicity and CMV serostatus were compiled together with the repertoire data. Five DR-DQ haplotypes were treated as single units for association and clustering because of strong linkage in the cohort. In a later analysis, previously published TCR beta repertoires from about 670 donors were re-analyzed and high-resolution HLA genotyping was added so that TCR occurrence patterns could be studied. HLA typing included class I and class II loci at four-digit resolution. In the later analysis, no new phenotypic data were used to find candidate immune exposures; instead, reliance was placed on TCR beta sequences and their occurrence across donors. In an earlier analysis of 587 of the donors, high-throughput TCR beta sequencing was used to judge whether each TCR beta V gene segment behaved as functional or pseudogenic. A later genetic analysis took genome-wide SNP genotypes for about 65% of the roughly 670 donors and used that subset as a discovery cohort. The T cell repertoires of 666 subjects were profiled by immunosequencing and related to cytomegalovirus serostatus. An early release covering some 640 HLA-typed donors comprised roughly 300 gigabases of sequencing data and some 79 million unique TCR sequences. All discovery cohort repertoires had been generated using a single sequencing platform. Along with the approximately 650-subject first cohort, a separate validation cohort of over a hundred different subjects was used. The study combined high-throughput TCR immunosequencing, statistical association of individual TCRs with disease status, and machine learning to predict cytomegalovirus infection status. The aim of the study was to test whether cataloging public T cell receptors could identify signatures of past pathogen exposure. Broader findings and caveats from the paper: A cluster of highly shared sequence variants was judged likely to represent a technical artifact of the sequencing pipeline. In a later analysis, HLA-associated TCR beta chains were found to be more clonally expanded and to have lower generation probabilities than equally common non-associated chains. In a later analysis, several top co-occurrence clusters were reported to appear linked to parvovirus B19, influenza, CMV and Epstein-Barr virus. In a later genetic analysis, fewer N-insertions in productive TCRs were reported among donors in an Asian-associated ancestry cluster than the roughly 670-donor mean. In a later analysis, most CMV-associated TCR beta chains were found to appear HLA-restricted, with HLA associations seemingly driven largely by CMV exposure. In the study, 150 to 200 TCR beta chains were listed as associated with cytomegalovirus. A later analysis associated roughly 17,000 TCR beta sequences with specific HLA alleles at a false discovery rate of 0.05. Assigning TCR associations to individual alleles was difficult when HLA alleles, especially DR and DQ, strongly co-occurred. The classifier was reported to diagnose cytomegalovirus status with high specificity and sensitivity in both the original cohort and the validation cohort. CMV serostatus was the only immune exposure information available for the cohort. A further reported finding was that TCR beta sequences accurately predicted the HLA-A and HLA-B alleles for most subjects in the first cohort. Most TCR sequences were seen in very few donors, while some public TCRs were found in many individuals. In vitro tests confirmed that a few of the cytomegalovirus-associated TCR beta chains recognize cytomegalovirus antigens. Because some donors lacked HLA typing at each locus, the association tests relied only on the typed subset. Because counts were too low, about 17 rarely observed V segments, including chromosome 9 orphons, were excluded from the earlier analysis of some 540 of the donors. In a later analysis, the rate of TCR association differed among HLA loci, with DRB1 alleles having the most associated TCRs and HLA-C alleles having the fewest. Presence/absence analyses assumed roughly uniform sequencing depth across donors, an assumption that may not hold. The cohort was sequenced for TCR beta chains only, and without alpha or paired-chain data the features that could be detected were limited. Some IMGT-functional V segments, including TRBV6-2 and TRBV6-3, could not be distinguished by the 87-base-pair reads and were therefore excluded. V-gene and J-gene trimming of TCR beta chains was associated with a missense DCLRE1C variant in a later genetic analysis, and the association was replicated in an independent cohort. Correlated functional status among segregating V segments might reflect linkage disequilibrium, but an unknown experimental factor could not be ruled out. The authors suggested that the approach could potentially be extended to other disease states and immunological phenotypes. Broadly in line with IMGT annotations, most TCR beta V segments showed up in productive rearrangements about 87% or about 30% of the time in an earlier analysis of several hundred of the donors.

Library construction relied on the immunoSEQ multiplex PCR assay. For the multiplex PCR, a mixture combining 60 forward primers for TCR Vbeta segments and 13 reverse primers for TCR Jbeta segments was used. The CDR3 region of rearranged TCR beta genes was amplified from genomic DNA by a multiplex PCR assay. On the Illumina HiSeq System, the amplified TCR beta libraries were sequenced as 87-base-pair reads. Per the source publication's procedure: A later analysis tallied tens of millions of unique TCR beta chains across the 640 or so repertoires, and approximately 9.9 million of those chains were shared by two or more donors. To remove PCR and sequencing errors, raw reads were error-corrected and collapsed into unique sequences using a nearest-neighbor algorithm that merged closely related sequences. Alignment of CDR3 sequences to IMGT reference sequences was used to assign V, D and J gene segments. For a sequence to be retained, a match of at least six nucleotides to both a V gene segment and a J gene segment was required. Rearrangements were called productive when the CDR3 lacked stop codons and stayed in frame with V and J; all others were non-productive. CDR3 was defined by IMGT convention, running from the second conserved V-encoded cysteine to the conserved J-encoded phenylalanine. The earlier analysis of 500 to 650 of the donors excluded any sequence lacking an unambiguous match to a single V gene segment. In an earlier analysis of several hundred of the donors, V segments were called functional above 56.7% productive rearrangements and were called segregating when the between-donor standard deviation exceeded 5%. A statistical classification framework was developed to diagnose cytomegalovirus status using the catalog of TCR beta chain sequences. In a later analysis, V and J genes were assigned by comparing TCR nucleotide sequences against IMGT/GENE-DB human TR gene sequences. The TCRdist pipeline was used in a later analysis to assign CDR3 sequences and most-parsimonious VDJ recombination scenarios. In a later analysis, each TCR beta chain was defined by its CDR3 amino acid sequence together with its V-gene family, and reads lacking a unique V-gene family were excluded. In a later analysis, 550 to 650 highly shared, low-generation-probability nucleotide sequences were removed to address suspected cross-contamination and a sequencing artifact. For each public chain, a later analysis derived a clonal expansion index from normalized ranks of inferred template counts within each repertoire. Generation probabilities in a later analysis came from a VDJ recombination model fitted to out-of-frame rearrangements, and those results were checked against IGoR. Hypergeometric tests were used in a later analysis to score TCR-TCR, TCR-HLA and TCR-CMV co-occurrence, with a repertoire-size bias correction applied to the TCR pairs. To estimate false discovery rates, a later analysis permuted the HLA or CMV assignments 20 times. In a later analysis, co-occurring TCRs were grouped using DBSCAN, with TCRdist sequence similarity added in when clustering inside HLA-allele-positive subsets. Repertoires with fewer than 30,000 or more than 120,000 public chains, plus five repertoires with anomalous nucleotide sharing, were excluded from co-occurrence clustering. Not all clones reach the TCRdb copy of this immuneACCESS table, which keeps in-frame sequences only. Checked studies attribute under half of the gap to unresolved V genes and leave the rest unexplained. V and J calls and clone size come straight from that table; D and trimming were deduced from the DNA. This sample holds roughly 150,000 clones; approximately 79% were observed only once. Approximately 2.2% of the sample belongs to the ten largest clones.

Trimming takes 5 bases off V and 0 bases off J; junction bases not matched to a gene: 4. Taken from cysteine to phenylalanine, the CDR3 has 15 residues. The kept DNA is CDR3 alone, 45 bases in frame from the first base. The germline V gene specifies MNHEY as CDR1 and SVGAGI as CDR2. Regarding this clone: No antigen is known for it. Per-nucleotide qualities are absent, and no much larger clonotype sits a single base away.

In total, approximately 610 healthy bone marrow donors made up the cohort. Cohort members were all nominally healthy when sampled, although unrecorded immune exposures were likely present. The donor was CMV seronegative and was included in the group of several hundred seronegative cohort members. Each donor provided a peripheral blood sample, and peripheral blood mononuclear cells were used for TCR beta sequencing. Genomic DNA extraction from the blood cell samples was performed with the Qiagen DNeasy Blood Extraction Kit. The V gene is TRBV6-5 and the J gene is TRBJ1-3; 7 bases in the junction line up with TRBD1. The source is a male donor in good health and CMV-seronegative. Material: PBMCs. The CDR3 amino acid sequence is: CASSRGQTSGNTIYF. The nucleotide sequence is TGTGCCAGCAGTCGGGGACAGACCTCTGGAAACACCATATATTTT.